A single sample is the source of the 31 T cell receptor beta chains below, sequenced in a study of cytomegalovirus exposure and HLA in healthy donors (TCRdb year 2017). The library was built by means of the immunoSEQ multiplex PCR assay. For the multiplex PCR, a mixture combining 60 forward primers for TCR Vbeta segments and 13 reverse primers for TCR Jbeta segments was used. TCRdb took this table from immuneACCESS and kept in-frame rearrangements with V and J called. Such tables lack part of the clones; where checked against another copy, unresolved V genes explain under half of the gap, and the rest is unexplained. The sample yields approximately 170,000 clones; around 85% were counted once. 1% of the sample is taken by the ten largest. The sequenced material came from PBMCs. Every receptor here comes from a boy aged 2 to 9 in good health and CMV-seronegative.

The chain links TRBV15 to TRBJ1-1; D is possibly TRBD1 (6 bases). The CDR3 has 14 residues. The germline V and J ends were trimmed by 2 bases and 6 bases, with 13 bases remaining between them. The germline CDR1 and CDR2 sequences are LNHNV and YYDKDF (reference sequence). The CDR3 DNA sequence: TGTGCCACCAGCAGACGCGACAGGTTTTCTGAAGCTTTCTTT. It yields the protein CATSRRDRFSEAFF. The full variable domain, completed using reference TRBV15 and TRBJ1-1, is DAMVIQNPRYQVTQFGKPVTLSCSQTLNHNVMYWYQQKSSQAPKLLFHYYDKDFNNEADTPDNFQSRRPNTSFCFLDIRSPGLGDTAMYLCATSRRDRFSEAFFGQGTRLTVV.

CDR3 loop: CASSVVGNLNYGYTF. DNA for the CDR3: TGTGCCAGCAGCGTAGTGGGCAATCTTAACTATGGCTACACCTTC. The chain uses TRBV9 and TRBJ1-2; D remains unclear. The V end was cut by 0 bases, the J end by 1 base, with 10 bases between. CDR1 and CDR2 from the germline V gene are SGDLS and YYNGEE. The CDR3 consists of 15 residues.

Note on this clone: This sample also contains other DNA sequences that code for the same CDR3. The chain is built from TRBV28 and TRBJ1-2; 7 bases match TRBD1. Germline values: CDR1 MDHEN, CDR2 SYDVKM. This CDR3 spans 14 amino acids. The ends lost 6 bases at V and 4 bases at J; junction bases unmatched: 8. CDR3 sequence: CASSQTGDSYGYTF. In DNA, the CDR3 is TGTGCCAGCAGCCAGACGGGGGACAGCTATGGCTACACCTTC.

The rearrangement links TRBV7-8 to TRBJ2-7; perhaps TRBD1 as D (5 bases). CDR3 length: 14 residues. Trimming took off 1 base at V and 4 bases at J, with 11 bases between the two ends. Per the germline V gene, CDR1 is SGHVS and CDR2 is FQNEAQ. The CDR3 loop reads CASSLGGRNYEQYF. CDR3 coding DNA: TGTGCCAGCAGCTTAGGGGGCAGAAATTACGAGCAGTACTTC.

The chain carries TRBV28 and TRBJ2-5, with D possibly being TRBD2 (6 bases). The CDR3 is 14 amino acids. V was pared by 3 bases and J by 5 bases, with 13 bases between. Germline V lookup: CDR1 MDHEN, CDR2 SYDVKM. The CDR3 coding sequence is TGTGCCAGCAGTTTTTTGGAGGGCTGGGAGACCCAGTACTTC. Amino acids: CASSFLEGWETQYF.

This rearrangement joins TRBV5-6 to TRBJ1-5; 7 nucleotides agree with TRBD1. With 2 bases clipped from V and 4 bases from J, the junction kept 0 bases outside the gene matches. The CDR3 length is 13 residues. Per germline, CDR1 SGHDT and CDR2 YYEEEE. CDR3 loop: CASSLQGNQPQHF. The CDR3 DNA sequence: TGTGCCAGCAGCTTACAGGGGAATCAGCCCCAGCATTTT.

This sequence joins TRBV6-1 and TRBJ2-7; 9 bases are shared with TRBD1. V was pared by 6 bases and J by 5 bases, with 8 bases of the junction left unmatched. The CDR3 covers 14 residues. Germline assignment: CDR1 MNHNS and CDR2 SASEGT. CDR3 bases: TGTGCCAGCAGCAGGGACAGGGTAAGCCACGAGCAGTACTTC. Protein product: CASSRDRVSHEQYF.

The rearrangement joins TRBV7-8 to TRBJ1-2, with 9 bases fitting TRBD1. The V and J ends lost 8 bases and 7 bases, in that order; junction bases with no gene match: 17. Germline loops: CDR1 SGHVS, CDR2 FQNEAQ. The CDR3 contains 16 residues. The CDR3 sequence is CASRRDRVSIGSGYTF. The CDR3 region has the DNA TGTGCCAGCCGACGGGACAGGGTCTCTATCGGGAGTGGCTACACCTTC.

The CDR3 DNA is TGTGCCAGCAAAGTAGCGGGAGGGAATGAGCAGTTCTTC. Translated: CASKVAGGNEQFF. The J gene is TRBJ2-1, the V gene TRBV4-2; TRBD2 matches 11 bases. The germline gives CDR1 LGHNA, CDR2 YNFKEQ. The CDR3 extends over 13 amino acids. The ends lost 7 bases at V and 7 bases at J; junction bases unmatched: 3.

The CDR3 spells CASSDVSWETEAFF. CDR3 DNA: TGTGCCAGCAGTGATGTAAGCTGGGAGACTGAAGCTTTCTTT. This chain joins TRBV2 and TRBJ1-1; D is unclear. Between the trimmed V and J ends, which lost 3 bases and 5 bases, there was a span of 13 bases. CDR1 SNHLY and CDR2 FYNNEI come from the germline V gene. The CDR3 is made up of 14 amino acids. The variable domain in full, completed from reference TRBV2 and TRBJ1-1, reads EPEVTQTPSHQVTQMGQEVILRCVPISNHLYFYWYRQILGQKVEFLVSFYNNEISEKSEIFDDQFSVERPDGSNFTLKIRSTKLEDSAMYFCASSDVSWETEAFFGQGTRLTVV.

The CDR3 DNA sequence: TGTGCCACCAAACTCCTGGGGGGAAACTATGGCTACACCTTC. As protein: CATKLLGGNYGYTF. The rearrangement joins TRBV19 to TRBJ1-2, with D perhaps matching TRBD1 (5 bases). V was cut by 10 bases and J by 2 bases, with 17 bases left in between. The CDR3 is made up of 14 amino acids. Per germline, CDR1 LNHDA and CDR2 SQIVND (reference sequence). The variable domain in full, completed from reference TRBV19 and TRBJ1-2, reads DGGITQSPKYLFRKEGQNVTLSCEQNLNHDAMYWYRQDPGQGLRLIYYSQIVNDFQKGDIAEGYSVSREKKESFPLTVTSAQKNPTAFYLCATKLLGGNYGYTFGSGTRLTVV.

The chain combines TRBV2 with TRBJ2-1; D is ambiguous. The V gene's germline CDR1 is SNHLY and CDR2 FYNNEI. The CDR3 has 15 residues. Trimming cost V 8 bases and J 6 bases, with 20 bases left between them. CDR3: CASLRVPGTFNEQFF. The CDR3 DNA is TGTGCCAGCCTCCGGGTCCCCGGAACTTTCAATGAGCAGTTCTTC.

The CDR3 DNA reads as TGCAGCGTTGGTGGCAGGCAAGAGACCCAGTACTTC. Amino acids: CSVGGRQETQYF. The chain employs TRBV29-1 and TRBJ2-5; no clear D. The germline V gene has CDR1 SQVTM and CDR2 ANQGSEA. Trimming took off 4 bases at V and 2 bases at J, with 8 bases between the two ends. The CDR3 runs 12 residues.

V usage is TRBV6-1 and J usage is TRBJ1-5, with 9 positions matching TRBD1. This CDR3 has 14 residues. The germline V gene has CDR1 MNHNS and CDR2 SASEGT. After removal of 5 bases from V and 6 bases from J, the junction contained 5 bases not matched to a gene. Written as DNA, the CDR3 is TGTGCCAGCAGTCCCGGGACAGGGAGTCAGCCCCAGCATTTT. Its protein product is CASSPGTGSQPQHF.

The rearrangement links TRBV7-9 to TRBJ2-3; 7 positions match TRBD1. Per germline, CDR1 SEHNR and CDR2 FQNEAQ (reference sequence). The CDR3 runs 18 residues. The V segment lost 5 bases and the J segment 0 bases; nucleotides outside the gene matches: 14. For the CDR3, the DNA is TGTGCCAGCAGCCACCTAGGGACAGACTCAAGTAGCACAGATACGCAGTATTTT. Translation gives CASSHLGTDSSSTDTQYF.

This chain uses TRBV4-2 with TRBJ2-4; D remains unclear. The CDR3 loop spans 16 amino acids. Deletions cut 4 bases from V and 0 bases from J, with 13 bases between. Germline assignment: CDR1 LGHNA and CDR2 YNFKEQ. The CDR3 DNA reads TGTGCCAGCAGCCCGTACCAAAACTCAGCCAAAAACATTCAGTACTTC. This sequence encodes CASSPYQNSAKNIQYF.

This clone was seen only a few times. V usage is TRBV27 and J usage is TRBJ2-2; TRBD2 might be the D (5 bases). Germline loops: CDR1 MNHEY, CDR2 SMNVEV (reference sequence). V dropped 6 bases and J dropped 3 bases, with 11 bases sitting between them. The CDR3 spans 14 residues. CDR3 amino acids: CASSILGHTGELFF. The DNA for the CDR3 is TGTGCCAGCAGCATACTAGGTCACACCGGGGAGCTGTTTTTT.

CDR3 in DNA: TGTGCCAGCAGTGAGGGGACAGTCGGCAATTCACCCCTCCACTTT. It specifies CASSEGTVGNSPLHF. This sequence joins TRBV2 and TRBJ1-6; 7 positions agree with TRBD1. The CDR3 length is 15 residues. The germline V gene encodes CDR1 SNHLY and CDR2 FYNNEI. The trim removed 3 bases at V and 7 bases at J, leaving 6 bases unmatched.

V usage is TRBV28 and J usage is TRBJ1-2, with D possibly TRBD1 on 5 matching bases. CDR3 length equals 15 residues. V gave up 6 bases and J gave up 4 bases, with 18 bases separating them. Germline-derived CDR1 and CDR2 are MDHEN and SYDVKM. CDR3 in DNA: TGTGCCAGCAGGGCCCGGGGGGGTGGAATCTATGGCTACACCTTC. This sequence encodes CASRARGGGIYGYTF.

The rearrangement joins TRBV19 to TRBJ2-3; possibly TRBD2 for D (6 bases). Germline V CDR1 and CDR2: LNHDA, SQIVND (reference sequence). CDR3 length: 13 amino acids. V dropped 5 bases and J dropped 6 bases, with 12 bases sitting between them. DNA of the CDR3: TGTGCCAGTAGTGTCACGGGGGAGGATACGCAGTATTTT. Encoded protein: CASSVTGEDTQYF. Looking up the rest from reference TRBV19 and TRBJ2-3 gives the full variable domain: DGGITQSPKYLFRKEGQNVTLSCEQNLNHDAMYWYRQDPGQGLRLIYYSQIVNDFQKGDIAEGYSVSREKKESFPLTVTSAQKNPTAFYLCASSVTGEDTQYFGPGTRLTVL.

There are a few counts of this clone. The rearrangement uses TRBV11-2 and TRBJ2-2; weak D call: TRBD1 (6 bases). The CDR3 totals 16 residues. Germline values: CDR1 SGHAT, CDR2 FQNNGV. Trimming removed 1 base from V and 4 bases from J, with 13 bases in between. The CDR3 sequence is CASSLAGALVTGELFF. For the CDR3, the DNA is TGTGCCAGCAGCTTAGCAGGGGCGTTGGTCACCGGGGAGCTGTTTTTT.

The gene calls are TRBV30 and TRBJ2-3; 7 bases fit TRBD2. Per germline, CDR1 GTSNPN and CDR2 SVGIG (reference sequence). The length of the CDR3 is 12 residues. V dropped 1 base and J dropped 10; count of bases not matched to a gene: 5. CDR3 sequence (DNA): TGTGCCTGGAGTGCCGGGGGGATGTCGCAGTATTTT. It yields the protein CAWSAGGMSQYF.

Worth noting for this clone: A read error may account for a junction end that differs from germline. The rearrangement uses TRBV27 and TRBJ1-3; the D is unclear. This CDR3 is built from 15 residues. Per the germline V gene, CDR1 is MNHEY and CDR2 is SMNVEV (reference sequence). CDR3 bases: TGTGCCAGCAGTCTATCTGGTCGGGTTGGAAACACCATATATTTT. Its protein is CASSLSGRVGNTIYF.

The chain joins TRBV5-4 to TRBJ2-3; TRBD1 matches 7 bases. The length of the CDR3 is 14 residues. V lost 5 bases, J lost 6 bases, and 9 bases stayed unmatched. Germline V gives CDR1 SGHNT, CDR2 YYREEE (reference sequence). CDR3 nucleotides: TGTGCCAGCAGTCAAGACAGGGCAGACGATACGCAGTATTTT. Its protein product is CASSQDRADDTQYF.

The CDR3 reads CASRARDSTEAFF. CDR3 nucleotides: TGTGCCAGCAGGGCCAGGGATTCCACTGAAGCTTTCTTT. The V gene is TRBV2, the J gene TRBJ1-1; perhaps TRBD1 as D (5 bases). Between the trimmed V and J ends, which lost 6 bases and 4 bases, there was a span of 12 bases. The CDR3 is made up of 13 amino acids. Germline assignment: CDR1 SNHLY and CDR2 FYNNEI.

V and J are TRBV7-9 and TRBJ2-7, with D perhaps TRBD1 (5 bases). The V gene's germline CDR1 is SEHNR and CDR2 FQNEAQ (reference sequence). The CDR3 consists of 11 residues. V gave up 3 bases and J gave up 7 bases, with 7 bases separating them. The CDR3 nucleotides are TGTGCCAGCAGCTTTGGGGCAGAGCAGTACGTC. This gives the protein CASSFGAEQYV.

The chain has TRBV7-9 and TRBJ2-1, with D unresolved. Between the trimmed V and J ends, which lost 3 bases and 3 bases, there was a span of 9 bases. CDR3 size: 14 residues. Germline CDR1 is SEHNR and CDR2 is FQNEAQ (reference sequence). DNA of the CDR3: TGTGCCAGCAGCTTTTTTCAGTACTACAATGAGCAGTTCTTC. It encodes CASSFFQYYNEQFF.

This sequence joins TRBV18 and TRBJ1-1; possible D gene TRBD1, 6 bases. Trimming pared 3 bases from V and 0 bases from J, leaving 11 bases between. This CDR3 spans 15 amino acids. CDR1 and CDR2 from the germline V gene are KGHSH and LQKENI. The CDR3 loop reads CASSPLGGLNTEAFF. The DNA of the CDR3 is TGTGCCAGCTCACCCCTTGGGGGCTTGAACACTGAAGCTTTCTTT.

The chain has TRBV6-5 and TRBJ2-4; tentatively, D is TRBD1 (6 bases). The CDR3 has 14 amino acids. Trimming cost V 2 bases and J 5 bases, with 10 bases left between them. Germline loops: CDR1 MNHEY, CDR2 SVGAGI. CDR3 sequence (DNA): TGTGCCAGCAGTTACAAAGGGGGTGAAAACATTCAGTACTTC. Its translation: CASSYKGGENIQYF.

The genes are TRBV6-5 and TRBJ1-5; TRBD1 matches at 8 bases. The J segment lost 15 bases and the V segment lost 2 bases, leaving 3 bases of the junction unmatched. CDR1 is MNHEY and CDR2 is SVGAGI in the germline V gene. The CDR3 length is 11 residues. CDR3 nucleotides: TGTGCCAGCAGTTACAACGGACAGGGGCATTTT. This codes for CASSYNGQGHF.

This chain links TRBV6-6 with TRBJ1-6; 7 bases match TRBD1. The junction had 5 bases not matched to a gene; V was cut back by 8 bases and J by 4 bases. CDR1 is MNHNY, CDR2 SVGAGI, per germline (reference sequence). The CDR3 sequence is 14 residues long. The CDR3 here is CASHPGQYNSPLHF. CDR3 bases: TGTGCCAGCCATCCGGGACAGTATAATTCACCCCTCCACTTT.